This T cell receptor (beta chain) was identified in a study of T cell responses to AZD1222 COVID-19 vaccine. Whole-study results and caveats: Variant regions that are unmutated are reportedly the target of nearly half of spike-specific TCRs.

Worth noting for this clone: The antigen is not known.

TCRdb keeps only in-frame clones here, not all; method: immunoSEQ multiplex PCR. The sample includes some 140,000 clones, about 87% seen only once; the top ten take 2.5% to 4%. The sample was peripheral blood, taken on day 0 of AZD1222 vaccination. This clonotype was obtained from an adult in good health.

CDR3 nucleotide sequence: TGCGCCAGCAGCCGGGGCCAGGAAGAGACCCAGTACTTC. It translates to CASSRGQEETQYF. This chain links TRBV5-1 with TRBJ2-5; D may match TRBD1 or TRBD2 (5 bases each). The CDR3 contains 13 residues. Trimming took 4 bases from V and 3 from J, leaving 10 bases between them. Germline V gene lookup returns CDR1 SGHRS and CDR2 YFSETQ.